The T cell receptor beta chain under discussion was sequenced for a study of blood T cell repertoires in COVID-19. Assay used: immunoSEQ multiplex PCR; TCRdb lists only in-frame clones, some missing. The table shows approximately 110,000 clones, with about four fifths occurring only once. Trimming removed 2 bases from V and 6 bases from J; junction bases left unmatched: 6. This CDR3 is built from 15 residues. Germline CDR1 and CDR2: MDHEN and SYDVKM. This TCR came from a woman of 80 years or more with acute or convalescent COVID-19. The sequencing sample was made of peripheral blood. This chain uses TRBV28 with TRBJ2-7, with 11 nucleotides matching TRBD2. CDR3 sequence (DNA): TGTGCCAGCAGTTTAGCCGGGACTAGCGGCATCGAGCAGTACTTC. Translation: CASSLAGTSGIEQYF. The variable domain in full, completed from reference TRBV28 and TRBJ2-7, reads DVKVTQSSRYLVKRTGEKVFLECVQDMDHENMFWYRQDPGLGLRLIYFSYDVKMKEKGDIPEGYSVSREKKERFSLILESASTNQTSMYLCASSLAGTSGIEQYFGPGTRLTVT.